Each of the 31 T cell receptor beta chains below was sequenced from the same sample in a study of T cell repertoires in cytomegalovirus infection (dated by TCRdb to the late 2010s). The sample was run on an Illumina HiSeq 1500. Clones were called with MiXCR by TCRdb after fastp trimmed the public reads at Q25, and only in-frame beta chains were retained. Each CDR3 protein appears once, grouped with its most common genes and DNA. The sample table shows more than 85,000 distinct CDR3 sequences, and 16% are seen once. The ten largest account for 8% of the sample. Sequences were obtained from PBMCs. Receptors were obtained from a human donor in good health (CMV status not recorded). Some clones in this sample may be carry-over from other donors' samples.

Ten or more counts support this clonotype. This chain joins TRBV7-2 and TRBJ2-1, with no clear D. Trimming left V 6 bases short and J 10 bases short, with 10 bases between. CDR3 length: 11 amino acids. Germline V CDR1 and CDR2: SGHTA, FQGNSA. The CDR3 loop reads CASSAVSEQFF. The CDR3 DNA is TGTGCCAGCAGTGCGGTGTCGGAGCAGTTCTTC.

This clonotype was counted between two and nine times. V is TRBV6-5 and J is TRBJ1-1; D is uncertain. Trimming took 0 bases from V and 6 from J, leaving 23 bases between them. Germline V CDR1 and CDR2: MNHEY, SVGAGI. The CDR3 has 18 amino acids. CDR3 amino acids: CASSYSGGSTKPDSEAFF. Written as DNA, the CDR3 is TGTGCCAGCAGTTACTCGGGAGGTAGTACAAAACCGGACTCTGAAGCTTTCTTT.

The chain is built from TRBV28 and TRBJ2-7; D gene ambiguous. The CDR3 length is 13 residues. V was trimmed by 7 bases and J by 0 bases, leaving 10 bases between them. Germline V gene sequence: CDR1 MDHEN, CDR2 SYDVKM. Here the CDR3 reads CASTPPGSYEQYF. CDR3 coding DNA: TGTGCCAGCACCCCCCCCGGCTCCTACGAGCAGTACTTC.

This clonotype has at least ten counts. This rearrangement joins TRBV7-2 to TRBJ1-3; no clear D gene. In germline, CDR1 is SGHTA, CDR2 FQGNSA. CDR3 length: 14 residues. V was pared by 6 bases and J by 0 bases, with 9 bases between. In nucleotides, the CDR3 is TGTGCCAGCAGGAGCCCTCCCTCTGGAAACACCATATATTTT. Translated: CASRSPPSGNTIYF. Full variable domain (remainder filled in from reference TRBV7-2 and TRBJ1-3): GAGVSQSPSNKVTEKGKDVELRCDPISGHTALYWYRQSLGQGLEFLIYFQGNSAPDKSGLPSDRFSAERTGGSVSTLTIQRTQQEDSAVYLCASRSPPSGNTIYFGEGSWLTVV.

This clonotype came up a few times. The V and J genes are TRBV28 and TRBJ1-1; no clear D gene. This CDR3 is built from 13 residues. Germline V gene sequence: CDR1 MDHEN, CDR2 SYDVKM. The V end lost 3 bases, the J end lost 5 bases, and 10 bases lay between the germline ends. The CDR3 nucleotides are TGTGCCAGCAGTTTCCAGTTCTGGACTGAAGCTTTCTTT. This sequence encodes CASSFQFWTEAFF.

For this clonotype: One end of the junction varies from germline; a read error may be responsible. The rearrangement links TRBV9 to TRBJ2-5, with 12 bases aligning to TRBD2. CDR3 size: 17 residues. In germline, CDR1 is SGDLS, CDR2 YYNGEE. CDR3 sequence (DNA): TGTGCCAGCATCGTAGATCCTAGCGGGGGGGCCGCTAAGACCCAGTACTTC. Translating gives CASIVDPSGGAAKTQYF.

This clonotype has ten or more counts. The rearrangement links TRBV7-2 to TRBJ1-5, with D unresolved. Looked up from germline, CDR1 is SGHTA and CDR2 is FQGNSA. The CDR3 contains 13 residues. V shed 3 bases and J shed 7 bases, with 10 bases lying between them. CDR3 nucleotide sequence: TGTGCCAGCAGCTTGACGGCGCGCCAGCCCCAGCATTTT. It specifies CASSLTARQPQHF.

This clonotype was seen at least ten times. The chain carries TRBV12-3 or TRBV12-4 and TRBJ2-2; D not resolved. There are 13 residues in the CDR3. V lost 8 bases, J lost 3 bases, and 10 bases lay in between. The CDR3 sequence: CASPGPYTGELFF. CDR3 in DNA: TGTGCCAGCCCGGGCCCTTACACCGGGGAGCTGTTTTTT.

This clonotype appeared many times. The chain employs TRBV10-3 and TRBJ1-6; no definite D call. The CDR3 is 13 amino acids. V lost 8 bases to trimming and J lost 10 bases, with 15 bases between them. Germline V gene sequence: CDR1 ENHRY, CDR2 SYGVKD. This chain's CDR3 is CAIGLGLESPLHF. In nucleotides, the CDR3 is TGTGCCATCGGATTAGGGCTGGAGTCACCCCTCCACTTT.

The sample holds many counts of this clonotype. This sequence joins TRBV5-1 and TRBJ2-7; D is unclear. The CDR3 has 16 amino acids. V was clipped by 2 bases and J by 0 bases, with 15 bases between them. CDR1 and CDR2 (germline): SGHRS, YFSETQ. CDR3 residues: CASSFRRGLSSYEQYF. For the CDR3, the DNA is TGCGCCAGCAGCTTTCGCAGAGGATTGAGCTCCTACGAGCAGTACTTC.

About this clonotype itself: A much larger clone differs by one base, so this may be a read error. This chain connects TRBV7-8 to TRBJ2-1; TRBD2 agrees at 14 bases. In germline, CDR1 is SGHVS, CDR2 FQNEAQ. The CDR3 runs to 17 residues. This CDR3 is CASSSGLAGGRYNVQFF. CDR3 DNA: TGTGCCAGCAGCTCAGGACTAGCGGGGGGCCGGTACAATGTGCAGTTCTTC.

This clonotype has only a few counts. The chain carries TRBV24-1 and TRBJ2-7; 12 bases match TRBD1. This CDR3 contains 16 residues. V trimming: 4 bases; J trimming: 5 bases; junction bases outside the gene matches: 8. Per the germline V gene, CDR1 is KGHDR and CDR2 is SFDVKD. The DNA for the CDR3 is TGTGCCACCAGTGACCCTGGGACAGGGGGCATCGACGAGCAGTACTTC. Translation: CATSDPGTGGIDEQYF.

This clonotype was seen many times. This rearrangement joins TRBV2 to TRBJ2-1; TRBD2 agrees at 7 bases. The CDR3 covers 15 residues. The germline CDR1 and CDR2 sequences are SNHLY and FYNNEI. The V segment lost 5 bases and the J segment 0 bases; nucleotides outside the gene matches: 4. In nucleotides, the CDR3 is TGTGCCAGCAGTAAACTAGCGACCTCCTACAATGAGCAGTTCTTC. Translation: CASSKLATSYNEQFF.

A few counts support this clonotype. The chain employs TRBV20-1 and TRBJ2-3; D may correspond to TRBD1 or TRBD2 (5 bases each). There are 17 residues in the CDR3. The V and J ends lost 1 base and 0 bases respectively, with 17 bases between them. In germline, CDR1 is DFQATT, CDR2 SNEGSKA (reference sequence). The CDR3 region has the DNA TGCAGTGCTAGAGGAGCAGGGAGATTTGTGAGCACAGATACGCAGTATTTT. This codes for CSARGAGRFVSTDTQYF.

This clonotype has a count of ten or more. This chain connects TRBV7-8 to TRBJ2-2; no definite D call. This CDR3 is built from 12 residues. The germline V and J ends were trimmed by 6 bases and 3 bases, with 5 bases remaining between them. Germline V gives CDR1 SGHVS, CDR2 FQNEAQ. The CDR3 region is CASRVDTGELFF. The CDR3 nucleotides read TGTGCCAGCAGGGTGGACACCGGGGAGCTGTTTTTT.

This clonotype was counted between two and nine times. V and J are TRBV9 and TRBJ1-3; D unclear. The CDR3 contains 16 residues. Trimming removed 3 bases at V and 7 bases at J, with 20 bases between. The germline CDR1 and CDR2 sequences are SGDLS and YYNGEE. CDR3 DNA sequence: TGTGCCAGCAGCGCAGAGGACGGATGGGGTATCAACACCATATATTTT. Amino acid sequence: CASSAEDGWGINTIYF.

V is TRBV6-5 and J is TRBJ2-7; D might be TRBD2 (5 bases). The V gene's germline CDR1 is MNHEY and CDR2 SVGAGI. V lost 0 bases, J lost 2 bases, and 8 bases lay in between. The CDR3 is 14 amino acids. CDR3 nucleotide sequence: TGTGCCAGCAGTTACTCGATCGGGACCTACGAGCAGTACTTC. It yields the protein CASSYSIGTYEQYF.

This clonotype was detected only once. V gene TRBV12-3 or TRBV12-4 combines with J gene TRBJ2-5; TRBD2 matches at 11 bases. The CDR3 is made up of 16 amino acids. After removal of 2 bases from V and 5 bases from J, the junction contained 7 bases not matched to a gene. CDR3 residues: CASSLSGSGGGETQYF. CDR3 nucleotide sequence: TGTGCCAGCAGTTTATCCGGTAGCGGGGGGGGGGAGACCCAGTACTTC.

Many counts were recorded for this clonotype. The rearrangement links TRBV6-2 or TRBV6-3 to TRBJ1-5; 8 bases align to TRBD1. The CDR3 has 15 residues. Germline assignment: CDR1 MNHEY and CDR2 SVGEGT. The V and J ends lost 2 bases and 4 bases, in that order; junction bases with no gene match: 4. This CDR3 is CASSYGTGANQPQHF. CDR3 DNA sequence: TGTGCCAGCAGTTACGGGACAGGAGCTAATCAGCCCCAGCATTTT.

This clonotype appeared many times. The CDR3 protein is CASSLSLGGTEAFF. For the CDR3, the DNA is TGTGCCAGCAGCTTATCGTTGGGAGGAACTGAAGCTTTCTTT. The gene calls are TRBV7-3 and TRBJ1-1; D gene ambiguous. CDR3 length: 14 residues. The ends were cut back, 2 bases at V and 5 bases at J, with 12 bases in the middle. Germline V gives CDR1 SGHTA, CDR2 FQGTGA.

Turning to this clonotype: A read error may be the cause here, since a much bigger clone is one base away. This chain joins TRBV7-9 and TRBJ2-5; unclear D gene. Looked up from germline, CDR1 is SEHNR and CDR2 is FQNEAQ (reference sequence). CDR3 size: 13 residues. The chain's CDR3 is CASRLVFQETQYF. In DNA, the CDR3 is TGTGCCAGCAGGTTAGTTTTTCAAGAGACCCAGTACTTC.

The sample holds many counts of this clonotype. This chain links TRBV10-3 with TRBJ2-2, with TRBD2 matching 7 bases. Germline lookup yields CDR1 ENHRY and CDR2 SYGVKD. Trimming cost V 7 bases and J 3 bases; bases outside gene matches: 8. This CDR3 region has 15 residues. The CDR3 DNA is TGTGCCATCAATCGGGGAGGGGCCTACACCGGGGAGCTGTTTTTT. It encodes CAINRGGAYTGELFF.

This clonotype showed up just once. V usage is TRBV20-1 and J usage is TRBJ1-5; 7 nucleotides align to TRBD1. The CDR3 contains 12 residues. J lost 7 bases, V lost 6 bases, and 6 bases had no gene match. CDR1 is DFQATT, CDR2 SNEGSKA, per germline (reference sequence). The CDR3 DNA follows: TGCAGTGCCAATGACAGGGACCAGCCCCAGCATTTT. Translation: CSANDRDQPQHF.

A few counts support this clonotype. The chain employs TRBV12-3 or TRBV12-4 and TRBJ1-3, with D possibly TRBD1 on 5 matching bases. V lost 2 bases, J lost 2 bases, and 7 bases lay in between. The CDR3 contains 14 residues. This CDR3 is CASSLTGAGNTIYF. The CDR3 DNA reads TGTGCCAGCAGTTTAACGGGGGCTGGAAACACCATATATTTT.

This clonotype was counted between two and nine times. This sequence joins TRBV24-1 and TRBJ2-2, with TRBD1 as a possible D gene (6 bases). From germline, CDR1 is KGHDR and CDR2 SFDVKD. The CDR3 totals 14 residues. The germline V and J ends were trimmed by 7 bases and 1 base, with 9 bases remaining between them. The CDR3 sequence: CATSPGQNTGELFF. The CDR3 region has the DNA TGTGCCACCAGCCCGGGACAGAACACCGGGGAGCTGTTTTTT.

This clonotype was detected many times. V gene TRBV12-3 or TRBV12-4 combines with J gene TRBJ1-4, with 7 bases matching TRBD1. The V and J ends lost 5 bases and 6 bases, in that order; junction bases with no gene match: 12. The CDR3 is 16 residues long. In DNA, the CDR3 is TGTGCCAGCAGTCTCGGGACAGCCCCATGGGATGAAAAACTGTTTTTT. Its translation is CASSLGTAPWDEKLFF.

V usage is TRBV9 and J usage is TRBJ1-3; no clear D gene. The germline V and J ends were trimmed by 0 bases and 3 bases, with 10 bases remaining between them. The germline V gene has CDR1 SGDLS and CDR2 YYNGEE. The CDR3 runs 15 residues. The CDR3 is CASSVASTGGNTIYF. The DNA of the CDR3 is TGTGCCAGCAGCGTAGCCTCAACTGGTGGAAACACCATATATTTT.

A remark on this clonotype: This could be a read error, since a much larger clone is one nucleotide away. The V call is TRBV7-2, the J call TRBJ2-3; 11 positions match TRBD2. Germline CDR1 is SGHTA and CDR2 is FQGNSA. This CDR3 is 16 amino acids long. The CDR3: CASGFGLAGGTDTQYF. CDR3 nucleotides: TGTGCCAGCGGCTTTGGGCTAGCGGGGGGTACAGATACGCAGTATTTT.

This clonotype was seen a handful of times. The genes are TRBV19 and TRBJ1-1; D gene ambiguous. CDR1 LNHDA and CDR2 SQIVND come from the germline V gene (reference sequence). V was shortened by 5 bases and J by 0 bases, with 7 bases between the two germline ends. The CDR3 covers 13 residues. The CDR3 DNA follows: TGTGCCAGTAGTCCCGCGCTGAACACTGAAGCTTTCTTT. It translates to CASSPALNTEAFF. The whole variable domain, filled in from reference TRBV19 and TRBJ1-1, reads DGGITQSPKYLFRKEGQNVTLSCEQNLNHDAMYWYRQDPGQGLRLIYYSQIVNDFQKGDIAEGYSVSREKKESFPLTVTSAQKNPTAFYLCASSPALNTEAFFGQGTRLTVV.

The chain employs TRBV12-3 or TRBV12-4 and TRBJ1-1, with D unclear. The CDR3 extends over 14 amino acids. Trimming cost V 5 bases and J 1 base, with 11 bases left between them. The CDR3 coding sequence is TGTGCCAGCAGTAATTCGGCAGGGAACACTGAAGCTTTCTTT. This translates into CASSNSAGNTEAFF.

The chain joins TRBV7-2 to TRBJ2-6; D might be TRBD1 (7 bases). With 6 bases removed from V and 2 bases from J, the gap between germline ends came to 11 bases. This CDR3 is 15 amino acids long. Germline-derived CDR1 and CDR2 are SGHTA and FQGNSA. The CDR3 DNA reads TGTGCCAGCAGGGAGGGGGCGCCTGGGGCCAACGTCCTGACTTTC. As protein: CASREGAPGANVLTF. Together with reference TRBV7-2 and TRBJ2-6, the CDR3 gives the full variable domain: GAGVSQSPSNKVTEKGKDVELRCDPISGHTALYWYRQSLGQGLEFLIYFQGNSAPDKSGLPSDRFSAERTGGSVSTLTIQRTQQEDSAVYLCASREGAPGANVLTFGAGSRLTVL.